The 9 T cell receptor beta chains below come from one sample, sequenced in a study of shared clonotypes between healthy human individuals. The data were produced by immunoSEQ multiplex PCR, yet TCRdb's version contains in-frame clones alone and is incomplete. The sample consists of over a million clones, approximately 80% of them appearing once. The sample comprised memory CD4+ T cells from PBMCs. The subset: CD45RA-negative fraction. These receptors were taken from a young man in good health. Some clones in this sample may be carry-over from other donors' samples.

The genes are TRBV7-2 and TRBJ2-5; 13 bases agree with TRBD2. This CDR3 contains 16 residues. V was pared by 3 bases and J by 5 bases, with 6 bases of the junction left unmatched. CDR1 is SGHTA and CDR2 is FQGNSA in the germline V gene. CDR3 DNA sequence: TGTGCCAGCAGCTTTACTAGCGGGAGGGCCTCCGAGACCCAGTACTTC. Amino acid sequence: CASSFTSGRASETQYF.

Comment on this clone: Other DNA sequences in the sample encode the same CDR3. The chain employs TRBV18 and TRBJ2-5, with unresolved D. V lost 0 bases, J lost 1 base, and 6 bases lay in between. Germline CDR1 is KGHSH and CDR2 is LQKENI. The CDR3 loop spans 14 amino acids. CDR3 amino acids: CASSPPSSQETQYF. The CDR3 DNA follows: TGTGCCAGCTCACCACCTTCAAGCCAAGAGACCCAGTACTTC.

J is TRBJ1-4 and V is TRBV6-1, with a possible D match to TRBD1 (6 bases). The V gene lost 3 bases and the J gene lost 5 bases, with 13 bases spanning the gap. Germline V CDR1 and CDR2: MNHNS, SASEGT. The CDR3 contains 15 residues. In DNA form, the CDR3 reads TGTGCCAGCAGTGACGGGGACACACCGAATGAAAAACTGTTTTTT. It yields the protein CASSDGDTPNEKLFF.

This clone was seen a few times. The rearrangement uses TRBV7-6 and TRBJ2-7; 7 nucleotides align to TRBD1. V shed 2 bases, J shed 3 bases, and the junction held 7 bases outside the gene matches. The CDR3 has 15 residues. Germline CDR1 and CDR2: SGHVS and FNYEAQ. CDR3 loop: CASSLTRDSLYEQYF. The CDR3 DNA reads as TGTGCCAGCAGCTTAACCCGGGACAGTCTCTACGAGCAGTACTTC.

The rearrangement joins TRBV29-1 to TRBJ1-2, with D unclear. V lost 4 bases and J lost 4, with 7 bases in between. Germline loops: CDR1 SQVTM, CDR2 ANQGSEA. This CDR3 region has 11 residues. For the CDR3, the DNA is TGCAGCGTTGGGACCCGCTATGGCTACACCTTC. Amino acids: CSVGTRYGYTF.

V is TRBV6-6 and J is TRBJ2-1; D is possibly TRBD1 (6 bases). Germline CDR1 is MNHNY and CDR2 is SVGAGI (reference sequence). Trimming left V 6 bases short and J 4 bases short, with 16 bases between. This CDR3 is 15 amino acids long. CDR3 nucleotides: TGTGCCAGCAGCTTCGACAGGTTGGAGTACAATGAGCAGTTCTTC. Translated: CASSFDRLEYNEQFF.

The rearrangement uses TRBV7-9 and TRBJ2-3, with a tentative D call TRBD2 (6 bases). Germline V gene lookup returns CDR1 SEHNR and CDR2 FQNEAQ (reference sequence). Between the trimmed V and J ends, which lost 5 bases and 2 bases, there was a span of 17 bases. This CDR3 spans 16 amino acids. This CDR3 is CASSHRRLATTDTQYF. Written as DNA, the CDR3 is TGTGCCAGCAGCCACCGGCGGCTAGCGACCACAGATACGCAGTATTTT. The variable domain in full, with the rest retrieved from reference TRBV7-9 and TRBJ2-3, is DTGVSQNPRHKITKRGQNVTFRCDPISEHNRLYWYRQTLGQGPEFLTYFQNEAQLEKSRLLSDRFSAERPKGSFSTLEIQRTEQGDSAMYLCASSHRRLATTDTQYFGPGTRLTVL.

The genes are TRBV29-1 and TRBJ2-3; 9 nucleotides agree with TRBD1. Germline loops: CDR1 SQVTM, CDR2 ANQGSEA. After removal of 4 bases from V and 2 bases from J, the junction contained 16 bases not matched to a gene. This CDR3 has 18 amino acids. The CDR3 here is CSVARTGAARGFTDTQYF. The CDR3 DNA reads as TGCAGCGTTGCGAGGACAGGGGCGGCACGAGGTTTCACAGATACGCAGTATTTT.

This chain joins TRBV11-2 and TRBJ1-3, with D tentatively TRBD1 (5 bases). V lost 3 bases to trimming and J lost 2 bases, with 14 bases between them. Germline V gives CDR1 SGHAT, CDR2 FQNNGV. This CDR3 is built from 16 residues. The CDR3 protein is CASSFTAGTAGNTIYF. CDR3 sequence (DNA): TGTGCCAGCAGCTTCACGGCAGGGACGGCTGGAAACACCATATATTTT. Looking up the rest from reference TRBV11-2 and TRBJ1-3 gives the full variable domain: EAGVAQSPRYKIIEKRQSVAFWCNPISGHATLYWYQQILGQGPKLLIQFQNNGVVDDSQLPKDRFSAERLKGVDSTLKIQPAKLEDSAVYLCASSFTAGTAGNTIYFGEGSWLTVV.